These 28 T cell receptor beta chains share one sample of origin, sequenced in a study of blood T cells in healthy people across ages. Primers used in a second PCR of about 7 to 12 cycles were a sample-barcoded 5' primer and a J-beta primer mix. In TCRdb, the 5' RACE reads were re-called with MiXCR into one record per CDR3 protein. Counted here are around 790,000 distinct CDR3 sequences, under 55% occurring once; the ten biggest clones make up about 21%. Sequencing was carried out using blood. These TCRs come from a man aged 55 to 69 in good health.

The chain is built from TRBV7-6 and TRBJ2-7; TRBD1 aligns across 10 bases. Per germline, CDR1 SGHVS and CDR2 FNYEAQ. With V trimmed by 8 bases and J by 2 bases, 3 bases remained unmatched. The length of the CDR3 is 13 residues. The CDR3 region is CASGQGVAYEQYF. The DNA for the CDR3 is TGTGCCAGCGGACAGGGGGTAGCCTACGAGCAGTACTTC.

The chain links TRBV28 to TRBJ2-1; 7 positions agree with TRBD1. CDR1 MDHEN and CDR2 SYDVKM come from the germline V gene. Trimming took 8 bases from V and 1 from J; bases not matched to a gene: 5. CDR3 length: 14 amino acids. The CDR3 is CASERGQSYNEQFF. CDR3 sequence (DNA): TGTGCCAGCGAGAGGGGACAGTCCTACAATGAGCAGTTCTTC.

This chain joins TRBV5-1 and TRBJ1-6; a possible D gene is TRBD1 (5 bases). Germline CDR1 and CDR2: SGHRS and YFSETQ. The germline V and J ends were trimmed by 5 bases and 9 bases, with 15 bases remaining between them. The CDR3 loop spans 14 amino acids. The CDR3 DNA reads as TGCGCCAGCAGTCCCGGGACGGGGAGTTCACCCCTCCACTTT. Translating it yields CASSPGTGSSPLHF. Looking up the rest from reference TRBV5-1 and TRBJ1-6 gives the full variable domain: KAGVTQTPRYLIKTRGQQVTLSCSPISGHRSVSWYQQTPGQGLQFLFEYFSETQRNKGNFPGRFSGRQFSNSRSEMNVSTLELGDSALYLCASSPGTGSSPLHFGNGTRLTVT.

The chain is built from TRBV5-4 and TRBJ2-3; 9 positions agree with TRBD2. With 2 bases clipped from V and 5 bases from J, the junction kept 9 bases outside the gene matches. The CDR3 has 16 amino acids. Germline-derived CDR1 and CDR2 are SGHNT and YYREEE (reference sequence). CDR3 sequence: CASSFPRGGAIDTQYF. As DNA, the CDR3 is TGTGCCAGCAGCTTTCCTCGCGGGGGGGCCATAGATACGCAGTATTTT.

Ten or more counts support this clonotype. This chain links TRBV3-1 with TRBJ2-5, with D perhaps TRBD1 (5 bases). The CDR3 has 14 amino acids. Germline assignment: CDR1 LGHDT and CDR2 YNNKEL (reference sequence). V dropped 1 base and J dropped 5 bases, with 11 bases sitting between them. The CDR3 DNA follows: TGTGCCAGCAGCCAAGCCCAGGGTTCGGAGACCCAGTACTTC. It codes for CASSQAQGSETQYF.

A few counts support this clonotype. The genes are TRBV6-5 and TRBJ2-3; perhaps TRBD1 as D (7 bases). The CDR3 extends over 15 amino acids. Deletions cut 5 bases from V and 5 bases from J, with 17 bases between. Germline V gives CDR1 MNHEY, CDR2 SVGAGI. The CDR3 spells CASSPWRGRQDTQYF. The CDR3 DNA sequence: TGTGCCAGCAGTCCTTGGAGGGGGCGGCAAGATACGCAGTATTTT.

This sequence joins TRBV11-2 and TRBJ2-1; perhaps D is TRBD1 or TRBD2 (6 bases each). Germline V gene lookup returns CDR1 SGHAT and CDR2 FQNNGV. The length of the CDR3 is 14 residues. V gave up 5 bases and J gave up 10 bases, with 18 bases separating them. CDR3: CASSRLMGGGEQFF. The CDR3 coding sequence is TGTGCCAGCAGCCGCCTTATGGGGGGCGGGGAGCAGTTCTTC.

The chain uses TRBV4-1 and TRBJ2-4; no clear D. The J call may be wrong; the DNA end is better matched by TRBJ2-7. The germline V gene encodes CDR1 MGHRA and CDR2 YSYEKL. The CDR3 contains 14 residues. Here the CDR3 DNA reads TGCGCCAGCAGCCAAGAACCGGCCTCCTACGAGCAGTACTTC. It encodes CASSQEPASYEQYF.

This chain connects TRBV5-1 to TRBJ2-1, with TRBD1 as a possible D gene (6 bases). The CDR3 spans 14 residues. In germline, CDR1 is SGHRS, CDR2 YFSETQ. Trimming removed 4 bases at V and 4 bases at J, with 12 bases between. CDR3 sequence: CASSTEGQYNEQFF. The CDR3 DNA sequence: TGCGCCAGCAGCACGGAAGGACAGTACAATGAGCAGTTCTTC. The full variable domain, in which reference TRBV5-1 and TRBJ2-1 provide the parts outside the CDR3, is KAGVTQTPRYLIKTRGQQVTLSCSPISGHRSVSWYQQTPGQGLQFLFEYFSETQRNKGNFPGRFSGRQFSNSRSEMNVSTLELGDSALYLCASSTEGQYNEQFFGPGTRLTVL.

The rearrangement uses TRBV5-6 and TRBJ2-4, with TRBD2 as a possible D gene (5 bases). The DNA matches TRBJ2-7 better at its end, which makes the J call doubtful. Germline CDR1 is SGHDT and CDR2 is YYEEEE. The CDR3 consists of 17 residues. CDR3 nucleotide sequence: TGTGCCAGCAAATTTGGGAAGCGGCCCCTCCGAGCATACGAGCAGTACTTC. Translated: CASKFGKRPLRAYEQYF.

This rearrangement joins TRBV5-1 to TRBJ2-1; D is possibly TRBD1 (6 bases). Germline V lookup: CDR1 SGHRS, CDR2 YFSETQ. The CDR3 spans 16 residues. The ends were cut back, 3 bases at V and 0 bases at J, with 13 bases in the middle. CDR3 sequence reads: CASSYPQGNSYNEQFF. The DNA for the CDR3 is TGCGCCAGCAGCTATCCCCAGGGGAACTCCTACAATGAGCAGTTCTTC.

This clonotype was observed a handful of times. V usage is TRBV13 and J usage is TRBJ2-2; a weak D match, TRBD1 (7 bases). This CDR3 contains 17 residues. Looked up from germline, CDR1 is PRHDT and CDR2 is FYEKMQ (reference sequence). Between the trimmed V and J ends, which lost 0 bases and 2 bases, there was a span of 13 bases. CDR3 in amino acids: CASSLGAGQINTGELFF. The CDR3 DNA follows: TGTGCCAGCAGCTTAGGTGCGGGACAGATAAACACCGGGGAGCTGTTTTTT.

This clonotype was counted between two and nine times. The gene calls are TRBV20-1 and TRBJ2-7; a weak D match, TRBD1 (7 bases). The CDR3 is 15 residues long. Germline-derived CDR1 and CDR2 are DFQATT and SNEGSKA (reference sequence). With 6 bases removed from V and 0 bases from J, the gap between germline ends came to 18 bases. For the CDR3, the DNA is TGCAGTGCCCAAGCCGGAGGGGGCCACTCCTACGAGCAGTACTTC. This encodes CSAQAGGGHSYEQYF.

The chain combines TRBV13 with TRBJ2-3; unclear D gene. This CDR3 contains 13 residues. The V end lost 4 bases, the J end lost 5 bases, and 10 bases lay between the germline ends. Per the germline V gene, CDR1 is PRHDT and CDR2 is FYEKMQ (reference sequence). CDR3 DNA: TGTGCCAGCAGCTCCACGGCACGAGATACGCAGTATTTT. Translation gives CASSSTARDTQYF.

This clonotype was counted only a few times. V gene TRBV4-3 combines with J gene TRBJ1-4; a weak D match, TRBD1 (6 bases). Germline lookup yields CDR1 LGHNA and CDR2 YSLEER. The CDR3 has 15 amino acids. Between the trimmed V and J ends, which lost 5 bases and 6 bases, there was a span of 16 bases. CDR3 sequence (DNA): TGCGCCAGCAGCTCCCTGGGGGAGGGGGATGAAAAACTGTTTTTT. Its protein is CASSSLGEGDEKLFF.

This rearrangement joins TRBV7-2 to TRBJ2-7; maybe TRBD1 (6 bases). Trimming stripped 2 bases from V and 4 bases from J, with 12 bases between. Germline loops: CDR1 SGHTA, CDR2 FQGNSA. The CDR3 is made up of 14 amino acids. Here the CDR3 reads CASSLNREWYEQYF. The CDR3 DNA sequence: TGTGCCAGCAGCTTAAACAGGGAGTGGTACGAGCAGTACTTC.

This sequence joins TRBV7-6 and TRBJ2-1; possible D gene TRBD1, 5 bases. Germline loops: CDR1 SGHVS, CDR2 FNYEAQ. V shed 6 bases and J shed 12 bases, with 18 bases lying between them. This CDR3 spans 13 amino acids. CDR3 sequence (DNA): TGTGCCAGCAGTGGACAAGCCGGAATGGTGCAGTTCTTC. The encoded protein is CASSGQAGMVQFF.

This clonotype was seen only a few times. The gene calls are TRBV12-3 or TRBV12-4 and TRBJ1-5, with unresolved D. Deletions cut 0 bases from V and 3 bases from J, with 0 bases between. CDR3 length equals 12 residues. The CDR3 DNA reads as TGTGCCAGCAGTTTAGCCAATCAGCCCCAGCATTTT. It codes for CASSLANQPQHF.

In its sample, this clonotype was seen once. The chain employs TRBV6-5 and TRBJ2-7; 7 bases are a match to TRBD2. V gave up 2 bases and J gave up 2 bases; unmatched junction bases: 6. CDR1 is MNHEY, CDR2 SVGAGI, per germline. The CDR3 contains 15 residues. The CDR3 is CASSYVGGGPYEQYF. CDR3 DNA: TGTGCCAGCAGTTACGTTGGCGGGGGTCCCTACGAGCAGTACTTC.

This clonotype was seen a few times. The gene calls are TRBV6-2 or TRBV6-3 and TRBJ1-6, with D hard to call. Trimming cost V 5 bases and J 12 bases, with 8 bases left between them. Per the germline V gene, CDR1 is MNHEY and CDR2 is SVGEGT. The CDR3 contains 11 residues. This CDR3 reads CASSNPRPLHF. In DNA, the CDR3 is TGTGCCAGCAGTAATCCTCGACCCCTCCACTTT.

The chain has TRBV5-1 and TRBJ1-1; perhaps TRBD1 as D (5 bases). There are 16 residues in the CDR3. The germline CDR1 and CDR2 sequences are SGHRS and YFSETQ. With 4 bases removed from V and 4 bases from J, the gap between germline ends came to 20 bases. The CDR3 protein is CASSTTAGYRVTEAFF. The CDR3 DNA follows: TGCGCCAGCAGCACAACGGCAGGGTATCGCGTCACTGAAGCTTTCTTT.

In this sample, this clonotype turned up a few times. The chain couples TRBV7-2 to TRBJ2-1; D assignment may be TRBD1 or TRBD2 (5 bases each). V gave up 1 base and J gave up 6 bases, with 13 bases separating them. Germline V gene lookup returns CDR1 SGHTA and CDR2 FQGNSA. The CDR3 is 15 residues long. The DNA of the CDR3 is TGTGCCAGCAGCTTAGAGTACCGAGGGGCCAATGAGCAGTTCTTC. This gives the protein CASSLEYRGANEQFF.

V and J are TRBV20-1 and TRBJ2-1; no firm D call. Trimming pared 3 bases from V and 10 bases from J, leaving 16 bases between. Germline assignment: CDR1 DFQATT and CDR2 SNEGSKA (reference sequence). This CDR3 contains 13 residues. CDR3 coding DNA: TGCAGTGCTAGCACAGAAAACCCTTACGAGCAGTTCTTC. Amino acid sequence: CSASTENPYEQFF.

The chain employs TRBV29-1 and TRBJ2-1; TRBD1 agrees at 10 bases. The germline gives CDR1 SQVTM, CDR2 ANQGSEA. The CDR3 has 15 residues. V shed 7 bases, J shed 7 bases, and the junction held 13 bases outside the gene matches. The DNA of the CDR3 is TGCAGCGCCAGCACCGGGACAGGGGCCAGGAATGAGCAGTTCTTC. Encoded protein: CSASTGTGARNEQFF.

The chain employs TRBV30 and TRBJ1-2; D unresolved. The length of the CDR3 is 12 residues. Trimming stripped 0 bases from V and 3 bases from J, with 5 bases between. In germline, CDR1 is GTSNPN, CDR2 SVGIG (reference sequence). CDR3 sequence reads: CAWSVGYYGYTF. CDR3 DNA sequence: TGTGCCTGGAGTGTAGGGTACTATGGCTACACCTTC.

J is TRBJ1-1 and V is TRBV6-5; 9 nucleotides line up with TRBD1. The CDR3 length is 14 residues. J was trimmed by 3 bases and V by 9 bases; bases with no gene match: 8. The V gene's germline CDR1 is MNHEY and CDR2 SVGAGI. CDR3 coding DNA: TGTGCCAGTCAACGATACAGGGGGCACACTGAAGCTTTCTTT. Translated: CASQRYRGHTEAFF.

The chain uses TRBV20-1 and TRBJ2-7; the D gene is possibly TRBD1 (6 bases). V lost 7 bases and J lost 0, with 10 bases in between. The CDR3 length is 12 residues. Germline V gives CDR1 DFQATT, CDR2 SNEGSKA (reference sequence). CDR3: CSGATGSYEQYF. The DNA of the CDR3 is TGCAGTGGGGCGACAGGCTCCTACGAGCAGTACTTC.

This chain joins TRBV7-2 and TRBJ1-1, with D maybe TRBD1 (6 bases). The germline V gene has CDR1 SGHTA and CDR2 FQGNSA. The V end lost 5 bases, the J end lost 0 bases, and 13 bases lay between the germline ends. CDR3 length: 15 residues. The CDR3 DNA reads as TGTGCCAGCAGCCGATACGGACAGATGAACACTGAAGCTTTCTTT. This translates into CASSRYGQMNTEAFF.